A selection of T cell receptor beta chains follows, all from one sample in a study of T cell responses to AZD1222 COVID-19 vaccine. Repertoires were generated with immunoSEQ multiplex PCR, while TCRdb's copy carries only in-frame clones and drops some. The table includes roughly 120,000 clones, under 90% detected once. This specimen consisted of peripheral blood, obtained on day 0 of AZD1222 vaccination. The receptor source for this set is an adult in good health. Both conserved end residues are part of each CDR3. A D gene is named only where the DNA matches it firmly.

CDR3aa: CASSTNGRLGYEQYF
v_gene: TRBV7-6
d_gene: -
j_gene: TRBJ2-7

CDR3aa: CASSPGPTKEKLFF
v_gene: TRBV28
d_gene: -
j_gene: TRBJ1-4

CDR3aa: CASSPKYSNQPQHF
v_gene: TRBV18
d_gene: -
j_gene: TRBJ1-5

CDR3aa: CASSTQGTGNTGELFF
v_gene: TRBV7-2
d_gene: -
j_gene: TRBJ2-2

CDR3aa: CASRRGGPQYNEQFF
v_gene: TRBV19
d_gene: TRBD2
j_gene: TRBJ2-1

CDR3aa: CASSPLASGGGKGEAFF
v_gene: TRBV18
d_gene: -
j_gene: TRBJ1-1

CDR3aa: CASSFLAGGEETQYF
v_gene: TRBV19
d_gene: TRBD2
j_gene: TRBJ2-5

CDR3aa: CARGTGGQPQHF
v_gene: TRBV6-5
d_gene: TRBD1
j_gene: TRBJ1-5

CDR3aa: CALPAAYGANVLTF
v_gene: TRBV6-5
d_gene: -
j_gene: TRBJ2-6

CDR3aa: CASSLGARDEQFF
v_gene: TRBV7-9
d_gene: -
j_gene: TRBJ2-1

CDR3aa: CASNQVFGSAKNIQYF
v_gene: TRBV19
d_gene: -
j_gene: TRBJ2-4

CDR3aa: CASSSGQGRADTQYF
v_gene: TRBV5-1
d_gene: TRBD1
j_gene: TRBJ2-3

CDR3aa: CATSDGFREQYF
v_gene: TRBV19
d_gene: -
j_gene: TRBJ2-7

CDR3aa: CASSQDLRTGRSEQYF
v_gene: TRBV3-1/TRBV3-2
d_gene: TRBD1
j_gene: TRBJ2-7

CDR3aa: CASTRTNPSRETQYF
v_gene: TRBV6-5
d_gene: -
j_gene: TRBJ2-5

CDR3aa: CASSGRWELNEQFF
v_gene: TRBV6-2/TRBV6-3
d_gene: -
j_gene: TRBJ2-1

CDR3aa: CASSHRENYGYTF
v_gene: TRBV12-3/TRBV12-4
d_gene: -
j_gene: TRBJ1-2

CDR3aa: CASSLAGATSDYGYTF
v_gene: TRBV11-2
d_gene: -
j_gene: TRBJ1-2

CDR3aa: CASSQDRGGYNEQFF
v_gene: TRBV7-2
d_gene: TRBD1
j_gene: TRBJ2-1

CDR3aa: CASSVGSGSRETQYF
v_gene: TRBV9
d_gene: -
j_gene: TRBJ2-5

CDR3aa: CASSLSLSTGGNQPQHF
v_gene: TRBV4-1
d_gene: TRBD1
j_gene: TRBJ1-5

CDR3aa: CASERPLSYEQYF
v_gene: TRBV28
d_gene: -
j_gene: TRBJ2-7

CDR3aa: CSVGQDNYNEQFF
v_gene: TRBV29-1
d_gene: -
j_gene: TRBJ2-1

CDR3aa: CASGLVQGGQVKPQHF
v_gene: TRBV12-5
d_gene: -
j_gene: TRBJ1-5

CDR3aa: CASSFFAGGPGSPLHF
v_gene: TRBV11-2
d_gene: TRBD1
j_gene: TRBJ1-6

CDR3aa: CASSLGGGAEETQYF
v_gene: TRBV7-3
d_gene: -
j_gene: TRBJ2-5

CDR3aa: CASSPQIYQPQHF
v_gene: TRBV7-2
d_gene: -
j_gene: TRBJ1-5

CDR3aa: CATSRDRSRSYEQYF
v_gene: TRBV15
d_gene: TRBD1
j_gene: TRBJ2-7

CDR3aa: CASSSPVVVDEKLFF
v_gene: TRBV28
d_gene: -
j_gene: TRBJ1-4

CDR3aa: CASTRTGDTGELFF
v_gene: TRBV5-1
d_gene: TRBD1
j_gene: TRBJ2-2

CDR3aa: CASSFLAGGGETQYF
v_gene: TRBV5-6
d_gene: TRBD2
j_gene: TRBJ2-5

CDR3aa: CSVARTGTAAYEQYF
v_gene: TRBV29-1
d_gene: TRBD1
j_gene: TRBJ2-7

CDR3aa: CASSLGGAGYEQYF
v_gene: TRBV7-2
d_gene: -
j_gene: TRBJ2-7

CDR3aa: CASSLGVNTEAFF
v_gene: TRBV5-1
d_gene: -
j_gene: TRBJ1-1

CDR3aa: CASSGGLTRLLNEQFF
v_gene: TRBV19
d_gene: -
j_gene: TRBJ2-1

CDR3aa: CSASIVSGTFSYEQYF
v_gene: TRBV20-1
d_gene: -
j_gene: TRBJ2-7

CDR3aa: CASSSKIPGQSYNEQFF
v_gene: TRBV5-1
d_gene: TRBD1
j_gene: TRBJ2-1

CDR3aa: CASSLENRRETQYF
v_gene: TRBV5-4
d_gene: -
j_gene: TRBJ2-5

CDR3aa: CASSLVGAGTEAFF
v_gene: TRBV11-2
d_gene: -
j_gene: TRBJ1-1

CDR3aa: CASSLVGQGYEQYF
v_gene: TRBV5-4
d_gene: TRBD1
j_gene: TRBJ2-7

CDR3aa: CASSQDAGTSGGVDEQFF
v_gene: TRBV4-1
d_gene: TRBD2
j_gene: TRBJ2-1

CDR3aa: CASSKERDGSYEQYF
v_gene: TRBV21-1
d_gene: -
j_gene: TRBJ2-7

CDR3aa: CASSDSPEKNIQYF
v_gene: TRBV5-1
d_gene: -
j_gene: TRBJ2-4

CDR3aa: CASSTYRGTDTQYF
v_gene: TRBV7-3
d_gene: -
j_gene: TRBJ2-3

CDR3aa: CASQGENTEAFF
v_gene: TRBV9
d_gene: -
j_gene: TRBJ1-1